One and the same sample provided the 3 T cell receptor beta chains below, sequenced in a study of cytomegalovirus exposure and HLA in healthy donors. The study ran its PCR with 60 Vbeta and 13 Jbeta primers. TCRdb's table, derived via immunoSEQ multiplex PCR, lists solely in-frame clones and lacks some. The data show fewer than 200,000 clones, with 80% to 90% seen just once and roughly 5% held by the top ten. Sequenced: PBMCs. Every receptor here comes from a young woman in good health and CMV-seropositive.

This clone showed up just once. This sequence joins TRBV9 and TRBJ1-3; no definite D call. The CDR3 has 14 amino acids. Trimming took 4 bases from V and 8 from J, leaving 16 bases between them. In germline, CDR1 is SGDLS, CDR2 YYNGEE. The CDR3 loop is CASSRGSGGDTIYF. The CDR3 DNA reads as TGTGCCAGCAGCAGAGGGTCCGGTGGGGACACCATATATTTT. Complete variable domain (other parts from reference TRBV9 and TRBJ1-3): DSGVTQTPKHLITATGQRVTLRCSPRSGDLSVYWYQQSLDQGLQFLIQYYNGEERAKGNILERFSAQQFPDLHSELNLSSLELGDSALYFCASSRGSGGDTIYFGEGSWLTVV.

This sequence joins TRBV6-5 and TRBJ2-7; a weak D match, TRBD2 (5 bases). Germline CDR1 is MNHEY and CDR2 is SVGAGI. CDR3 length: 15 amino acids. The germline V and J ends were trimmed by 2 bases and 4 bases, with 15 bases remaining between them. The CDR3 here is CASSYRSSGNYEQYF. As DNA, the CDR3 is TGTGCCAGCAGTTACCGTTCGTCCGGGAATTACGAGCAGTACTTC.

This rearrangement joins TRBV7-9 to TRBJ1-2; the match to TRBD1 covers 7 bases. Germline values: CDR1 SEHNR, CDR2 FQNEAQ (reference sequence). The V gene end was trimmed by 1 base and the J gene end by 0 bases; junction bases not matched to a gene: 2. The CDR3 loop spans 15 amino acids. The CDR3 loop is CASSLGTGANYGYTF. The CDR3 DNA sequence: TGTGCCAGCAGCTTAGGGACAGGAGCTAACTATGGCTACACCTTC.